Listed below are T cell receptor beta chains from one sample, sequenced in a study of blood T cell repertoires in COVID-19. Some clones are missing from TCRdb's copy, which holds only in-frame ones; the method was immunoSEQ multiplex PCR. Among roughly 300,000 clones listed, approximately 91% were seen once. Material for sequencing was PBMCs or T cells enriched from blood (not recorded which). These receptor sequences come from a woman in her thirties or forties with acute COVID-19. Each CDR3 is given with its conserved first and last residue. The D gene is left open where the match is weak. Clone size is stated in some rows and not others, as once, few, many or a class when expanded.

len	v_gene	d_gene	j_gene	abundance	CDR3aa	CDR3nt
15	TRBV18	-	TRBJ1-1	-	CASSPGQVPNTEAFF	TGTGCCAGCTCACCAGGGCAGGTCCCGAACACTGAAGCTTTCTTT
14	TRBV6-1	TRBD2	TRBJ2-3	once	CASSEAGGSDTQYF	TGTGCCAGCAGTGAAGCGGGGGGGTCAGATACGCAGTATTTT
14	TRBV7-2	TRBD1	TRBJ2-7	-	CASSHGTGGSQQYF	TGTGCCAGCAGCCACGGGACAGGGGGATCTCAGCAGTACTTC
14	TRBV10-3	-	TRBJ2-3	-	CAISDWAGTDTQYF	TGTGCCATCAGTGATTGGGCGGGGACAGATACGCAGTATTTT
17	TRBV9	TRBD2	TRBJ2-7	-	CASSIGLAGGLTYEQYF	TGTGCCAGCAGCATCGGACTAGCGGGGGGACTCACCTACGAGCAGTACTTC
11	TRBV20-1	-	TRBJ1-3	-	CSALGLNTIYF	TGCAGTGCTCTGGGCCTAAACACCATATATTTT
11	TRBV30	TRBD2	TRBJ2-7	-	CAWGTSYEQYF	TGTGCCTGGGGGACTAGCTACGAGCAGTACTTC
15	TRBV19	-	TRBJ1-1	-	CASRAGSWGGAEAFF	TGTGCCAGTAGGGCAGGCTCCTGGGGGGGTGCTGAAGCTTTCTTT
15	TRBV5-1	TRBD2	TRBJ2-1	once	CASSLPAGDYNEQFF	TGCGCCAGCAGCTTACCAGCGGGGGACTACAATGAGCAGTTCTTC
13	TRBV28	-	TRBJ1-1	-	CASSSSGWTEAFF	TGTGCCAGCAGTTCTTCAGGATGGACTGAAGCTTTCTTT
14	TRBV30	TRBD1	TRBJ1-3	once	CAWSVGQGLDTIYF	TGTGCCTGGAGTGTTGGACAGGGATTGGACACCATATATTTT
12	TRBV6-5	-	TRBJ1-2	-	CASRPDRYGYTF	TGTGCCAGCAGGCCAGACAGATATGGCTACACCTTC
12	TRBV2	-	TRBJ1-1	-	CASSTTGNEAFF	TGTGCCAGCAGTACGACGGGAAATGAAGCTTTCTTT
16	TRBV18	TRBD1	TRBJ1-2	-	CASSTTFGQGDGGYTF	TGTGCCAGCTCAACAACCTTTGGACAGGGGGATGGTGGCTACACCTTC
15	TRBV2	-	TRBJ1-2	few	CASSDLQEIENGYTF	TGTGCCAGCAGTGATTTACAGGAAATTGAAAATGGCTACACCTTC
15	TRBV4-2	-	TRBJ2-1	-	CASSHRGEAIDEQFF	TGTGCCAGCAGCCATAGAGGGGAGGCCATTGATGAGCAGTTCTTC
15	TRBV5-1	-	TRBJ1-3	-	CASRALGASGNTIYF	TGCGCCAGCAGGGCGCTGGGGGCGTCAGGAAACACCATATATTTT
15	TRBV11-2	TRBD1	TRBJ2-7	few	CASKLAGTGIYEQYF	TGTGCCAGCAAACTAGCCGGGACAGGGATCTACGAGCAGTACTTC
13	TRBV3-1/TRBV3-2	-	TRBJ1-2	few	CATSGAGVYGYTF	TGTGCCACCTCAGGTGCCGGGGTCTATGGCTACACCTTC
14	TRBV30	-	TRBJ1-2	-	CAWSVPGSNYGYTF	TGTGCCTGGAGCGTACCAGGGTCGAACTATGGCTACACCTTC
13	TRBV11-2	-	TRBJ2-4	once	CASSYRGGNIQYF	TGTGCCAGCAGCTACCGGGGTGGCAACATTCAGTACTTC
15	TRBV9	TRBD2	TRBJ2-5	-	CASSVSAGGQETQYF	TGTGCCAGCAGCGTTTCAGCGGGGGGGCAAGAGACCCAGTACTTC
14	TRBV2	TRBD1	TRBJ1-3	-	CASSARGQGNTIYF	TGTGCCAGCAGTGCCCGGGGACAGGGAAACACCATATATTTT
14	TRBV3-1/TRBV3-2	-	TRBJ1-1	-	CASSQELRDTEAFF	TGTGCCAGCAGCCAAGAGTTACGGGACACTGAAGCTTTCTTT
16	TRBV27	TRBD1	TRBJ1-6	-	CASSPDRGMHNSPLHF	TGTGCCAGCAGTCCGGACAGGGGAATGCATAATTCACCCCTCCACTTT
15	TRBV7-9	TRBD1	TRBJ2-5	-	CASSSGTGGEETQYF	TGTGCCAGCAGCTCCGGGACAGGCGGTGAAGAGACCCAGTACTTC
13	TRBV12-5	TRBD1	TRBJ2-7	-	CASGLTGGWEQYF	TGTGCTAGTGGTTTGACAGGGGGCTGGGAGCAGTACTTC
14	TRBV5-8	-	TRBJ1-4	-	CASSSGRVTEKLFF	TGTGCCAGCAGCTCGGGCAGGGTGACTGAAAAACTGTTTTTT
16	TRBV18	-	TRBJ1-1	-	CASSRRTDGRYTEAFF	TGTGCCAGCTCACGAAGGACAGATGGACGGTACACTGAAGCTTTCTTT
13	TRBV12-5	TRBD1	TRBJ2-4	-	CASAGTGEYIQYF	TGTGCTAGTGCCGGGACAGGGGAATACATTCAGTACTTC
15	TRBV18	TRBD1	TRBJ1-1	-	CASSPPQGASTEAFF	TGTGCCAGCTCACCACCACAGGGGGCAAGCACTGAAGCTTTCTTT
17	TRBV3-1/TRBV3-2	TRBD1	TRBJ2-7	-	CASSQTRGTGGDYEQYF	TGTGCCAGCAGCCAAACTCGTGGGACAGGGGGTGACTACGAGCAGTACTTC
14	TRBV7-6	-	TRBJ2-2	-	CASRRTSFTGELFF	TGTGCCAGCAGGCGTACTAGCTTCACCGGGGAGCTGTTTTTT
15	TRBV4-2	TRBD2	TRBJ2-7	-	CASSLGTSGSYEQYF	TGTGCCAGCAGCCTTGGGACTAGCGGGAGCTACGAGCAGTACTTC
13	TRBV28	-	TRBJ1-2	-	CASSLSFGNGYTF	TGTGCCAGCAGTTTAAGCTTCGGGAATGGCTACACCTTC
13	TRBV15	-	TRBJ1-6	once	CATSREYNSPLHF	TGTGCCACCAGCAGGGAGTACAATTCACCCCTCCACTTT
16	TRBV29-1	TRBD1	TRBJ2-7	once	CSKKARGPFCVGEQYF	TGCAGCAAAAAAGCTAGGGGGCCTTTTTGTGTTGGCGAGCAGTACTTC
15	TRBV7-6	TRBD1	TRBJ2-7	-	CASSSPGQGIHEQYF	TGTGCCAGCAGCTCACCGGGACAGGGTATCCACGAGCAGTACTTC
15	TRBV3-1/TRBV3-2	TRBD1	TRBJ1-2	-	CASSLEGQGAYGYTF	TGTGCCAGCAGCCTCGAGGGGCAGGGGGCATATGGCTACACCTTC
15	TRBV7-2	TRBD1	TRBJ1-6	-	CASSLGDRGISPLHF	TGTGCCAGCAGCTTAGGTGACAGGGGGATTTCACCCCTCCACTTT
15	TRBV28	TRBD1	TRBJ1-6	-	CASTHRQGDNSPLHF	TGTGCCAGCACCCATCGACAGGGCGACAATTCACCCCTCCACTTT
16	TRBV12-5	-	TRBJ2-2	-	CASGRPSGANTGELFF	TGTGCTAGTGGCCGACCCTCAGGGGCGAACACCGGGGAGCTGTTTTTT
15	TRBV14	-	TRBJ1-1	-	CASSRSRVGNTEAFF	TGTGCCAGCAGCCGATCCAGGGTTGGGAACACTGAAGCTTTCTTT
15	TRBV9	-	TRBJ1-5	-	CASSVLDSPDQPQHF	TGTGCCAGCAGCGTCCTCGACAGTCCCGATCAGCCCCAGCATTTT
17	TRBV7-3	TRBD2	TRBJ2-1	-	CASSLTLVAGLYNEQFF	TGTGCCAGCAGCTTAACGTTGGTAGCGGGGCTCTACAATGAGCAGTTCTTC
17	TRBV10-1	-	TRBJ2-1	-	CASSDTPPGIRYNEQFF	TGCGCCAGCAGTGACACCCCACCAGGGATCCGATACAATGAGCAGTTCTTC
17	TRBV18	-	TRBJ2-3	-	CASSLLRPGLPTDTQYF	TGTGCCAGCTCACTCCTGAGACCGGGACTTCCAACAGATACGCAGTATTTT
15	TRBV10-3	-	TRBJ1-1	-	CAISGAPGPNTEAFF	TGTGCCATCAGTGGGGCGCCCGGCCCGAACACTGAAGCTTTCTTT
15	TRBV7-2	TRBD2	TRBJ2-1	-	CASRPTSGRANEQFF	TGTGCCAGCAGACCGACTAGCGGGAGGGCCAATGAGCAGTTCTTC
14	TRBV28	-	TRBJ1-2	few	CASSSRTEYTGYTF	TGTGCCAGCAGTTCCAGGACAGAATATACTGGCTACACCTTC
14	TRBV6-5	TRBD1	TRBJ1-5	once	CASGTGEGGQPQHF	TGTGCCAGCGGGACAGGGGAAGGAGGTCAGCCCCAGCATTTT
17	TRBV5-6	TRBD1	TRBJ2-6	-	CASSLNRGTSGANVLTF	TGTGCCAGCAGCTTGAACAGGGGAACCTCTGGGGCCAACGTCCTGACTTTC
15	TRBV3-1/TRBV3-2	-	TRBJ1-2	-	CASSQDGGLNYGYTF	TGTGCCAGCAGCCAAGATGGTGGGCTAAACTATGGCTACACCTTC
15	TRBV7-9	-	TRBJ1-2	-	CASSPQTPGLGGYTF	TGTGCCAGCAGCCCCCAAACTCCAGGGCTGGGCGGCTACACCTTC
17	TRBV30	TRBD2	TRBJ2-3	once	CAWSVPTSGVSTDTQYF	TGTGCCTGGAGTGTACCGACTAGCGGGGTTAGCACAGATACGCAGTATTTT